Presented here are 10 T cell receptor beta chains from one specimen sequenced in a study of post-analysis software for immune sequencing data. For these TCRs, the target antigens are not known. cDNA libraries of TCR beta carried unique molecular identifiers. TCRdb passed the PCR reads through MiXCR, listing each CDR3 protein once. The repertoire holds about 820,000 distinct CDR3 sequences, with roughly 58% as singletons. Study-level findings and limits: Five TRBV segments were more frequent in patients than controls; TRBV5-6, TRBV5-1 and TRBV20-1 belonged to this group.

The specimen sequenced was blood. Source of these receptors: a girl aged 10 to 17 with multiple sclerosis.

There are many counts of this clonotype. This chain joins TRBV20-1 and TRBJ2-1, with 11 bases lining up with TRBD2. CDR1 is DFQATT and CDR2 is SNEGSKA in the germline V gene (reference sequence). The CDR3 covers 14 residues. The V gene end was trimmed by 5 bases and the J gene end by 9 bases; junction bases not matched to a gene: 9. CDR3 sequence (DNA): TGCAGTGCTGAACCTAGCGGGAGGACCTTTGAGCAGTTCTTC. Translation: CSAEPSGRTFEQFF.

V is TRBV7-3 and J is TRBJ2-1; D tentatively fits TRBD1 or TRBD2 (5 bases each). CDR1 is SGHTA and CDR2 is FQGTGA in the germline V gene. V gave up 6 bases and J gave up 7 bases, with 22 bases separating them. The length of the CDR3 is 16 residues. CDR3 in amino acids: CASSSGRGPSWNEQFF. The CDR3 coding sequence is TGTGCCAGCAGTTCTGGAAGGGGACCCTCTTGGAATGAGCAGTTCTTC.

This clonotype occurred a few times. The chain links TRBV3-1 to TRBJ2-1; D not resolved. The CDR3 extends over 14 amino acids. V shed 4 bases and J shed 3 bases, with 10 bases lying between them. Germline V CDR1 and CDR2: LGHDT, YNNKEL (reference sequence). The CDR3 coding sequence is TGTGCCAGCAGCCCCACACAGCACTACAATGAGCAGTTCTTC. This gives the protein CASSPTQHYNEQFF.

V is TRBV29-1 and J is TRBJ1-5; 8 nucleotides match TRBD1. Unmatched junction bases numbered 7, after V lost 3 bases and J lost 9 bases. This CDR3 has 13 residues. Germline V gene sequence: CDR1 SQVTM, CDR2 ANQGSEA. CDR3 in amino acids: CSVEGQVGGPQHF. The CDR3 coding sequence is TGCAGCGTTGAGGGACAGGTTGGCGGGCCCCAGCATTTT.

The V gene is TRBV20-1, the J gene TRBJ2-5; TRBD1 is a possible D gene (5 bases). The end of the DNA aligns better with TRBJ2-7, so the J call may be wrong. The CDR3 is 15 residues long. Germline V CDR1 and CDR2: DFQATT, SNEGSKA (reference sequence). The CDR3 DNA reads TGCAGTGCTAGTTGGTGGCAGGGAAAACCCTACGAGCAGTACTTC. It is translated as CSASWWQGKPYEQYF.

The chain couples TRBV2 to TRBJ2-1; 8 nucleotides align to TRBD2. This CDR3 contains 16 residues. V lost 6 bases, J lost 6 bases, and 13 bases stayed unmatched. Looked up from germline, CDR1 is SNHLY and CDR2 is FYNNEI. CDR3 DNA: TGTGCCAGCAGACCCCCGGGGCTAGCGGGTGGCAATGAGCAGTTCTTC. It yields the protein CASRPPGLAGGNEQFF.

For the CDR3, the DNA is TGTGCCAGCAGCCAAGAACGACAGGTGACCAATTCACCCCTCCACTTT. It is translated as CASSQERQVTNSPLHF. V gene TRBV3-1 combines with J gene TRBJ1-6; a possible D gene is TRBD1 (6 bases). The CDR3 is made up of 16 amino acids. Germline V gene data show CDR1 as LGHDT and CDR2 as YNNKEL (reference sequence). Trimming cost V 0 bases and J 7 bases, with 13 bases left between them.

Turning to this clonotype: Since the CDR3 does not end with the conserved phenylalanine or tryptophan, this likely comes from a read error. CDR3 loop: CASSPGTSGLYEQYC. In nucleotides, the CDR3 is TGTGCCAGCTCACCTGGGACTAGCGGGCTCTACGAGCAGTACTGC. The chain is built from TRBV18 and TRBJ2-7; 12 bases are shared with TRBD2. This CDR3 has 15 residues. J gave up 3 bases and V 3 bases, and 3 bases lay outside the gene matches. The germline gives CDR1 KGHSH, CDR2 LQKENI.

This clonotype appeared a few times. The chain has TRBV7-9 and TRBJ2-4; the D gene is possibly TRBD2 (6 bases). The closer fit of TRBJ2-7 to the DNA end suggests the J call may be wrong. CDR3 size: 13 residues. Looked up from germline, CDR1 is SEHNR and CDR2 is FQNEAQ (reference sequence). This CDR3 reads CASSSGTRYEQYF. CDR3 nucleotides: TGTGCCAGCAGCTCCGGGACTCGCTACGAGCAGTACTTC.

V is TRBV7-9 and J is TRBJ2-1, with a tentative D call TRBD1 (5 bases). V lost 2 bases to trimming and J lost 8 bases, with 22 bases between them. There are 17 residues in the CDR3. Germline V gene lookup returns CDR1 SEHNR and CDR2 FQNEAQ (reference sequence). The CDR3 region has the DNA TGTGCCAGCAGCTTAACGTCTCTCGCGACAAAAGGGGATGAGCAGTTCTTC. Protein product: CASSLTSLATKGDEQFF.